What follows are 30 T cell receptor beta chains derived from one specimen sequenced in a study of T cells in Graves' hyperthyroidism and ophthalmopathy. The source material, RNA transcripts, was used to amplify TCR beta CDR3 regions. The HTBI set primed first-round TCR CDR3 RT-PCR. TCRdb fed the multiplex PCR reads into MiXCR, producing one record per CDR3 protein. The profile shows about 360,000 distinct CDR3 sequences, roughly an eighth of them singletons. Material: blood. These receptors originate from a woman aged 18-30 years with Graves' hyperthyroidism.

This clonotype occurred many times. CDR3 coding DNA: TGTGCCAGCTCACGTGTTTCTGGGGCCGATCAGCCCCAGCATTTT. This encodes CASSRVSGADQPQHF. The chain links TRBV18 to TRBJ1-5; D may be TRBD1 (5 bases). Germline V lookup: CDR1 KGHSH, CDR2 LQKENI. Trimming left V 4 bases short and J 5 bases short, with 15 bases between. This CDR3 contains 15 residues.

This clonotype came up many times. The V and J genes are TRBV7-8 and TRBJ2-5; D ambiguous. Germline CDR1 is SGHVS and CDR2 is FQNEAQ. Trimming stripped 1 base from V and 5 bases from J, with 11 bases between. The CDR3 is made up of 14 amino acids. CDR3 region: CASSLVEDEETQYF. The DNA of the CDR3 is TGTGCCAGCAGCTTAGTTGAGGACGAGGAGACCCAGTACTTC.

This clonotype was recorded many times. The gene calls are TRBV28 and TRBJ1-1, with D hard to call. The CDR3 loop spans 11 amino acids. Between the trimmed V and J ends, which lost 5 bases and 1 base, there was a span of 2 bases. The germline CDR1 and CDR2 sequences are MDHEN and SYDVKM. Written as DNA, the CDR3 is TGTGCCAGCAGTGCGAACACTGAAGCTTTCTTT. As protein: CASSANTEAFF.

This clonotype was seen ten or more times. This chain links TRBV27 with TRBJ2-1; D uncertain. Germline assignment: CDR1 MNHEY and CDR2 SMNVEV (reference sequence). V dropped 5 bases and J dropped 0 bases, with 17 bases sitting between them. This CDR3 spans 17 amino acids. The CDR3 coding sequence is TGTGCCAGCAGTCTACGAGGCACCTTTAGCTCCTACAATGAGCAGTTCTTC. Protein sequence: CASSLRGTFSSYNEQFF.

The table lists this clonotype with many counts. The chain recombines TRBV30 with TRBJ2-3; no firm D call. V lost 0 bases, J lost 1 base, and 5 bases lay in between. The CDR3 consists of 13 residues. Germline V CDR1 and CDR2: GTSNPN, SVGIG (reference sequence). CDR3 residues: CAWSVSRTDTQYF. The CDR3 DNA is TGTGCCTGGAGTGTTTCCCGCACAGATACGCAGTATTTT.

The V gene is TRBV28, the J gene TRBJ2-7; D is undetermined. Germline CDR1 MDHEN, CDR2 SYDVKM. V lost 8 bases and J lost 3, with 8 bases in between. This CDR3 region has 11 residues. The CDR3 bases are TGTGCCAGCGGTTCCCGCTACGAGCAGTACTTC. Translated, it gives CASGSRYEQYF.

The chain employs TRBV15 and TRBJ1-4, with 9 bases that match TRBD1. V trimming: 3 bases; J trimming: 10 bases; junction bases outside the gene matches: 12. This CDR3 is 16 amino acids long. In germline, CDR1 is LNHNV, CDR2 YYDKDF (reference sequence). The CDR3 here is CATSSRTGTGYGKLFF. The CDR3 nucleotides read TGTGCCACCAGCAGCCGAACCGGGACAGGGTATGGAAAACTGTTTTTT. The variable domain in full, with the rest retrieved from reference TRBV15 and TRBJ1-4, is DAMVIQNPRYQVTQFGKPVTLSCSQTLNHNVMYWYQQKSSQAPKLLFHYYDKDFNNEADTPDNFQSRRPNTSFCFLDIRSPGLGDTAMYLCATSSRTGTGYGKLFFGSGTQLSVL.

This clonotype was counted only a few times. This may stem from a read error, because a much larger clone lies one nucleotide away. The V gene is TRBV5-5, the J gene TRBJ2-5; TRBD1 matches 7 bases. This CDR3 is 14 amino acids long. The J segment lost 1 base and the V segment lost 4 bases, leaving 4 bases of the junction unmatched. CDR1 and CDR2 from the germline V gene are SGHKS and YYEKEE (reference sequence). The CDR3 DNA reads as TGTGCCAGCAGCCTCTGGACAGGCCAAGAGACCCAGTACTTC. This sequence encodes CASSLWTGQETQYF.

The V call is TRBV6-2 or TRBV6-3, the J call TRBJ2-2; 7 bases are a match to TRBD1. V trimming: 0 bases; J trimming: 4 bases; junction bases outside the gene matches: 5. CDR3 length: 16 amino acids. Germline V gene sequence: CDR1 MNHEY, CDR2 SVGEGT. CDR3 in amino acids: CASSYSGGASTGELFF. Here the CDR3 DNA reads TGTGCCAGCAGTTACTCAGGGGGCGCGAGCACCGGGGAGCTGTTTTTT.

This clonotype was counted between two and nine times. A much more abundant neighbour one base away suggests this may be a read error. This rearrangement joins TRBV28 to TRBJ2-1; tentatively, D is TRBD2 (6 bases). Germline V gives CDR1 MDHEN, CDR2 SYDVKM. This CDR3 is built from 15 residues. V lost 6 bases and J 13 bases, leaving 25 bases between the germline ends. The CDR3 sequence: CASSMGGPRSNPQFF. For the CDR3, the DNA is TGTGCCAGCAGCATGGGGGGTCCACGGTCCAATCCTCAGTTCTTC.

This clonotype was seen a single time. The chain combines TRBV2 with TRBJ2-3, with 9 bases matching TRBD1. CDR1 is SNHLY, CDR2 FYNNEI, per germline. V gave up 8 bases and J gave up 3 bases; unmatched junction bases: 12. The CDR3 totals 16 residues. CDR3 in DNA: TGTGCCAGCCGCCTGGGACAGGGTAGTGTTACAGATACGCAGTATTTT. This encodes CASRLGQGSVTDTQYF.

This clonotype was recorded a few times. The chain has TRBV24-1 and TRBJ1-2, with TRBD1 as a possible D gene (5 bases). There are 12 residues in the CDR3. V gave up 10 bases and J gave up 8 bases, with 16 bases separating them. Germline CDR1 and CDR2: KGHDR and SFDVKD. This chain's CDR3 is CATYTTEEGYTF. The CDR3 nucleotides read TGTGCCACTTATACGACAGAGGAAGGCTACACCTTC.

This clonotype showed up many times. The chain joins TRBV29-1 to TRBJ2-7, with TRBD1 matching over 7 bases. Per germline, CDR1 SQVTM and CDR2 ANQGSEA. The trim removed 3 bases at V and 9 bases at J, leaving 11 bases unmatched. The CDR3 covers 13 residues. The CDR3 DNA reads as TGCAGCGTTGAGGCTCCAGGGGGTGGCGCGCAGTACTTC. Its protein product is CSVEAPGGGAQYF.

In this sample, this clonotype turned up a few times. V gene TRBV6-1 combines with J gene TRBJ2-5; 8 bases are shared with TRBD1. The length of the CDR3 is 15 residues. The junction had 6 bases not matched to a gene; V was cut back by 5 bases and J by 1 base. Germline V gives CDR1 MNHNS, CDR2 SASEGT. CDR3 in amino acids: CASSSRDRPQETQYF. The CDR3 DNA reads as TGTGCCAGCAGTTCCCGGGACAGGCCCCAAGAGACCCAGTACTTC.

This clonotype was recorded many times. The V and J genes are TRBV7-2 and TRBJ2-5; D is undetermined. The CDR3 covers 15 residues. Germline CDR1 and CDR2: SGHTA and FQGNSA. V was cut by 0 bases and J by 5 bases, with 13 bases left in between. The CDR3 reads CASSLATASRETQYF. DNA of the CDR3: TGTGCCAGCAGCTTAGCCACAGCCTCGAGGGAGACCCAGTACTTC. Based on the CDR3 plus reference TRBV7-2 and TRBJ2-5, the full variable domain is GAGVSQSPSNKVTEKGKDVELRCDPISGHTALYWYRQSLGQGLEFLIYFQGNSAPDKSGLPSDRFSAERTGGSVSTLTIQRTQQEDSAVYLCASSLATASRETQYFGPGTRLLVL.

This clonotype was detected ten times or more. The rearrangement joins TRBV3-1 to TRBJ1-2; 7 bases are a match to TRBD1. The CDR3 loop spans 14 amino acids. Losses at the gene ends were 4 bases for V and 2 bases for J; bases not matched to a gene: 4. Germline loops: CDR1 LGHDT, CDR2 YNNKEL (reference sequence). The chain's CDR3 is CASSLPGQNYGYTF. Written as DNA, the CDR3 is TGTGCCAGCAGCCTCCCGGGACAGAACTATGGCTACACCTTC. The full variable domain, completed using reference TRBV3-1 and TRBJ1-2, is DTAVSQTPKYLVTQMGNDKSIKCEQNLGHDTMYWYKQDSKKFLKIMFSYNNKELIINETVPNRFSPKSPDKAHLNLHINSLELGDSAVYFCASSLPGQNYGYTFGSGTRLTVV.

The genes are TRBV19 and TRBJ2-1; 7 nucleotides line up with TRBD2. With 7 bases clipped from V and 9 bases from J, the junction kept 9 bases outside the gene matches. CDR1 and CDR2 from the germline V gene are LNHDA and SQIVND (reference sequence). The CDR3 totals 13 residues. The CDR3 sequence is CASNAGARGEQFF. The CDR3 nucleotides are TGTGCCAGTAACGCGGGAGCGCGGGGTGAGCAGTTCTTC.

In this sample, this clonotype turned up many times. Here the CDR3 reads CASSDSRVGEQYF. Written as DNA, the CDR3 is TGCGCCAGCAGTGACTCGAGGGTAGGCGAGCAGTACTTC. The chain carries TRBV10-2 and TRBJ2-7, with D perhaps TRBD2 (5 bases). Between the trimmed V and J ends, which lost 3 bases and 6 bases, there was a span of 12 bases. The CDR3 runs to 13 residues. The V gene's germline CDR1 is WSHSY and CDR2 SAAADI.

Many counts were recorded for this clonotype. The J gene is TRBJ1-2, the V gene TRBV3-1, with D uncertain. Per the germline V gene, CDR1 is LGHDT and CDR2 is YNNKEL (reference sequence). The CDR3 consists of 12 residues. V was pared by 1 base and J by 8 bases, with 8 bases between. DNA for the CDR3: TGTGCCAGCAGCCAAGCAGCAGGCGGCTACACCTTC. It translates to CASSQAAGGYTF.

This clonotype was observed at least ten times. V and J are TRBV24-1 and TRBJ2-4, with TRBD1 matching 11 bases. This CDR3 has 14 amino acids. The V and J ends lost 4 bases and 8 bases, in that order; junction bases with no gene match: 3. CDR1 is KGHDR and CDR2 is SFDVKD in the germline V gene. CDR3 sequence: CATSEGDRGDIQYF. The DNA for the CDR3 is TGTGCCACCAGTGAGGGGGACAGGGGGGACATTCAGTACTTC.

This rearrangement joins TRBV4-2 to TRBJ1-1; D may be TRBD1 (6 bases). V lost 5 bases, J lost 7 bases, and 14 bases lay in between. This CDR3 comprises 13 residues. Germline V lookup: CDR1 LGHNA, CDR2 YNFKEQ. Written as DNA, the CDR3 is TGTGCCAGCAGCAGTGCCGGGGGCCTTGAAGCTTTCTTT. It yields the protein CASSSAGGLEAFF.

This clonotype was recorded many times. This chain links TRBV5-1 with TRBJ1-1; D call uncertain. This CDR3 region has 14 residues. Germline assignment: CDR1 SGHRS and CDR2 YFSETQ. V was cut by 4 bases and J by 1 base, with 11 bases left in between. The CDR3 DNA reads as TGCGCCAGCAGCCAAGACCTCGAGAACACTGAAGCTTTCTTT. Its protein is CASSQDLENTEAFF.

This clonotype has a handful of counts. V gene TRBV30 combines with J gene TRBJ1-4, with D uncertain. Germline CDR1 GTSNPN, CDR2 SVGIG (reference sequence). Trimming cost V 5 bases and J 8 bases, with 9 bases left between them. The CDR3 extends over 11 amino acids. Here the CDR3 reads CAWGTNEKLFF. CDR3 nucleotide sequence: TGTGCCTGGGGCACAAACGAAAAACTGTTTTTT.

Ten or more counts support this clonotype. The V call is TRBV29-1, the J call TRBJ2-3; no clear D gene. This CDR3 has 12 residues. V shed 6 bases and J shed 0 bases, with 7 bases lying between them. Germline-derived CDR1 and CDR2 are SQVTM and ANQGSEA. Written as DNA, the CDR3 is TGCAGCGTAAGAACTAGCACAGATACGCAGTATTTT. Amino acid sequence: CSVRTSTDTQYF.

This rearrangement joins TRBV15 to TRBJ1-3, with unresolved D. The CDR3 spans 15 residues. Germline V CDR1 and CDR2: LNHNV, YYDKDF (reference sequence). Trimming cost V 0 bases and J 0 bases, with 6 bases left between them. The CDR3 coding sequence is TGTGCCACCAGCAGAGATGGCAACTCTGGAAACACCATATATTTT. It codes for CATSRDGNSGNTIYF.

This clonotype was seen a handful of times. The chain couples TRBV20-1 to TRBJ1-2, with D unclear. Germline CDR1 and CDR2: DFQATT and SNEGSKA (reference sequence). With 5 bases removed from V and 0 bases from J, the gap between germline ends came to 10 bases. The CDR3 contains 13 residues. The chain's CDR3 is CSAGPGANYGYTF. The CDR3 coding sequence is TGCAGTGCTGGCCCAGGCGCTAACTATGGCTACACCTTC.

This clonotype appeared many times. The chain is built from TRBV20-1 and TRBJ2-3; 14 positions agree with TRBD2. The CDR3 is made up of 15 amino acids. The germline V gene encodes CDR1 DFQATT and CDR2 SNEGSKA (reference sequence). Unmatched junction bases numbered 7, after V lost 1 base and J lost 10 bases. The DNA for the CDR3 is TGCAGTGCTAGAGCGGGACTAGCGGGAGAGATTCCGCAGTATTTT. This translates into CSARAGLAGEIPQYF.

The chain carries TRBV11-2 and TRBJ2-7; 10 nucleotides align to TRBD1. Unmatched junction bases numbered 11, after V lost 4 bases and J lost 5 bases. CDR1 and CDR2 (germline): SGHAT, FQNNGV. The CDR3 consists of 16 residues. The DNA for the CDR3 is TGTGCCAGCAGCTCAGTCATTGGGACAGGGGCTGACGAGCAGTACTTC. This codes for CASSSVIGTGADEQYF.

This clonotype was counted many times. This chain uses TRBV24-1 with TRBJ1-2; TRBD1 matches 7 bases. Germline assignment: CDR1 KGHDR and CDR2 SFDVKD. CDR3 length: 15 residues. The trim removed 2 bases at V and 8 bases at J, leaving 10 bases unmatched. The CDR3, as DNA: TGTGCCACCAGTGATTCACGAACAGGGGTGGAGGGCTACACCTTC. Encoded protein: CATSDSRTGVEGYTF.

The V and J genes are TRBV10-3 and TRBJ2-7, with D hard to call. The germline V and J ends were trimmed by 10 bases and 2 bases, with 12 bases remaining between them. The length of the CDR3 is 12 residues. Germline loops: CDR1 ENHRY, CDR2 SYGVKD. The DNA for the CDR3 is TGTGCCACAGGCAGTAGACCCTACGAGCAGTACTTC. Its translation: CATGSRPYEQYF.